This T cell receptor (beta chain) is from a study of blood T cell repertoires in COVID-19. TCRdb's copy holds only in-frame clones and misses some; the assay was immunoSEQ multiplex PCR. This repertoire shows roughly 88,000 clones, around nine tenths found once; its top ten account for around 19%. Material for sequencing was peripheral blood. The sequence was collected from a woman aged 55 to 70 with COVID-19, enrolled during active disease.

CDR3 loop: CASSPRRDTRTAYEQYF. DNA of the CDR3: TGTGCCAGCAGCCCCCGAAGGGACACCCGAACAGCCTACGAGCAGTACTTC. J is TRBJ2-7 and V is TRBV7-2; perhaps TRBD1 as D (6 bases). V dropped 5 bases and J dropped 2 bases, with 22 bases sitting between them. The CDR3 contains 17 residues. Looked up from germline, CDR1 is SGHTA and CDR2 is FQGNSA.